This T cell receptor (beta chain) comes out of a study of identifying expanded T cells in peripheral blood. Broader study findings: Clone count variance between roughly 2-week samples rose with total template count.

For this clone: Its antigen is unknown.

Per the germline V gene, CDR1 is LGHNA and CDR2 is YSLEER. The V segment lost 4 bases and the J segment 5 bases; nucleotides outside the gene matches: 6. The CDR3 covers 14 residues. Using immunoSEQ multiplex PCR, the repertoire was profiled, and TCRdb retains in-frame clones only, with some absent. The sample includes tens of thousands of clones, 70% to 90% of them seen just once. The rearrangement joins TRBV4-3 to TRBJ2-7; 9 bases fit TRBD1. The sequencing input was blood. The source is a person aged 18-70 years in good health. The chain's CDR3 is CASSRGQGRDEQYF. The CDR3 bases are TGCGCCAGCAGCCGCGGACAGGGGCGCGACGAGCAGTACTTC.